The sequence of this TCR beta chain was determined in a study of T cell responses to AZD1222 COVID-19 vaccine. CDR3 size: 15 residues. The germline V gene encodes CDR1 SGDLS and CDR2 YYNGEE. The V end lost 4 bases, the J end lost 5 bases, and 18 bases lay between the germline ends. TCRdb keeps only in-frame clones here, not all; method: immunoSEQ multiplex PCR. The repertoire has approximately 200,000 clones, under 95% of them found once; the top ten carry roughly 1%. The receptor was derived from an adult who received the AZD1222 COVID-19 vaccine. The chain has TRBV9 and TRBJ1-1, with D tentatively TRBD1 (5 bases). The source was peripheral blood, collected 28 days after the second AZD1222 dose. CDR3 region: CASSHYRGGRTEAFF. The CDR3 DNA reads TGTGCCAGCAGCCACTATAGGGGTGGGAGGACTGAAGCTTTCTTT.